This passage covers 17 T cell receptor beta chains from one sample sequenced in a study of cytomegalovirus exposure and HLA in healthy donors. Assay: immunoSEQ multiplex PCR; the TCRdb copy retains only in-frame clones and omits some. Of hundreds of thousands of clones listed, about 90% are singletons. The source material was PBMCs. The receptor source for this set is a woman aged 25 to 39 in good health and CMV-seronegative.

CDR3 nucleotide sequence: TGCAGCGTCGATGACAGGGGGGCAGAGACCCAGTACTTC. The encoded protein is CSVDDRGAETQYF. The rearrangement uses TRBV29-1 and TRBJ2-5; TRBD1 matches at 9 bases. V dropped 6 bases and J dropped 4; count of bases not matched to a gene: 6. The CDR3 covers 13 residues. CDR1 and CDR2 from the germline V gene are SQVTM and ANQGSEA. Complete variable domain (other parts from reference TRBV29-1 and TRBJ2-5): SAVISQKPSRDICQRGTSLTIQCQVDSQVTMMFWYRQQPGQSLTLIATANQGSEATYESGFVIDKFPISRPNLTFSTLTVSNMSPEDSSIYLCSVDDRGAETQYFGPGTRLLVL.

This sequence joins TRBV2 and TRBJ2-1; D unclear. Between the trimmed V and J ends, which lost 3 bases and 1 base, there was a span of 22 bases. This CDR3 is built from 19 residues. CDR1 SNHLY and CDR2 FYNNEI come from the germline V gene. The CDR3 DNA is TGTGCCAGCAGTGACTTTACGTTGTGGGAAGACTCATCCTACAATGAGCAGTTCTTC. This encodes CASSDFTLWEDSSYNEQFF.

The chain uses TRBV5-1 and TRBJ1-2, with TRBD1 matching over 9 bases. This CDR3 has 15 amino acids. After removal of 0 bases from V and 13 bases from J, the junction contained 13 bases not matched to a gene. Germline V lookup: CDR1 SGHRS, CDR2 YFSETQ. The DNA of the CDR3 is TGCGCCAGCAGCTTGGGGGACAGGGAAGTTCGGGAGTGCACCTTC. Translation: CASSLGDREVRECTF.

This clone showed up just once. J is TRBJ2-7 and V is TRBV7-3, with a weak D call TRBD2 (5 bases). CDR3 length equals 14 residues. V shed 4 bases and J shed 2 bases, with 12 bases lying between them. In germline, CDR1 is SGHTA, CDR2 FQGTGA. As DNA, the CDR3 is TGTGCCAGCAGCTCAGGACTGACGCCCTACGAGCAGTACTTC. Translated: CASSSGLTPYEQYF.

J is TRBJ2-7 and V is TRBV19; D unresolved. Germline V gene sequence: CDR1 LNHDA, CDR2 SQIVND (reference sequence). Trimming stripped 5 bases from V and 5 bases from J, with 10 bases between. This CDR3 is 12 amino acids long. CDR3 protein: CASSVSWDEQYF. The DNA for the CDR3 is TGTGCCAGTAGTGTGAGCTGGGACGAGCAGTACTTC.

Here the CDR3 DNA reads TGTGCCAGCAGGGACAGGAGGACCTACGAGCAGTACTTC. Translation gives CASRDRRTYEQYF. V is TRBV6-1 and J is TRBJ2-7; 7 nucleotides agree with TRBD1. Unmatched junction bases numbered 4, after V lost 6 bases and J lost 2 bases. CDR1 is MNHNS and CDR2 is SASEGT in the germline V gene. The CDR3 has 13 residues.

A single count supports this clone. The chain uses TRBV7-3 and TRBJ2-7; 11 positions agree with TRBD2. Per germline, CDR1 SGHTA and CDR2 FQGTGA. The CDR3 is 16 residues long. V lost 5 bases to trimming and J lost 5 bases; unmatched junction nucleotides: 11. This CDR3 reads CASSPQSLAGDHEQYF. The CDR3 bases are TGTGCCAGCAGCCCTCAGTCACTAGCGGGAGATCACGAGCAGTACTTC.

The chain links TRBV4-2 to TRBJ2-7, with D maybe TRBD2 (6 bases). The germline V gene has CDR1 LGHNA and CDR2 YNFKEQ. Trimming stripped 4 bases from V and 4 bases from J, with 14 bases between. This CDR3 is 14 amino acids long. The CDR3 sequence: CASSPGVSSYEQYF. CDR3 nucleotides: TGTGCCAGCAGCCCGGGAGTATCATCATACGAGCAGTACTTC.

The V and J genes are TRBV11-2 and TRBJ2-5; the D gene is possibly TRBD2 (5 bases). The CDR3 has 11 residues. In germline, CDR1 is SGHAT, CDR2 FQNNGV. The germline V and J ends were trimmed by 5 bases and 7 bases, with 8 bases remaining between them. CDR3 sequence (DNA): TGTGCCAGCAGCCGCGAGGGGACCCAGTACTTC. Translated: CASSREGTQYF. The full variable domain, rest sourced from reference TRBV11-2 and TRBJ2-5, is EAGVAQSPRYKIIEKRQSVAFWCNPISGHATLYWYQQILGQGPKLLIQFQNNGVVDDSQLPKDRFSAERLKGVDSTLKIQPAKLEDSAVYLCASSREGTQYFGPGTRLLVL.

CDR3: CAWSVLFLRERNEQFF. DNA of the CDR3: TGTGCCTGGAGTGTACTCTTTTTGCGGGAGAGAAATGAGCAGTTCTTC. The chain employs TRBV30 and TRBJ2-1; 7 nucleotides line up with TRBD2. The CDR3 has 16 residues. Trimming removed 0 bases from V and 7 bases from J; junction bases left unmatched: 12. From germline, CDR1 is GTSNPN and CDR2 SVGIG (reference sequence).

V gene TRBV27 combines with J gene TRBJ2-7, with 11 bases aligning to TRBD2. Per the germline V gene, CDR1 is MNHEY and CDR2 is SMNVEV (reference sequence). The length of the CDR3 is 15 residues. J gave up 2 bases and V 5 bases, and 5 bases lay outside the gene matches. The CDR3 region has the DNA TGTGCCAGCAGTCCACTAGCGGGAGCCACCTACGAGCAGTACTTC. Protein product: CASSPLAGATYEQYF.

This clone was observed once. This chain uses TRBV5-1 with TRBJ2-7; 7 bases match TRBD1. In germline, CDR1 is SGHRS, CDR2 YFSETQ. The trim removed 2 bases at V and 2 bases at J, leaving 4 bases unmatched. This CDR3 comprises 14 residues. DNA for the CDR3: TGCGCCAGCAGCTTCGGACAGGCAGCCTACGAGCAGTACTTC. The encoded protein is CASSFGQAAYEQYF. Looking up the rest from reference TRBV5-1 and TRBJ2-7 gives the full variable domain: KAGVTQTPRYLIKTRGQQVTLSCSPISGHRSVSWYQQTPGQGLQFLFEYFSETQRNKGNFPGRFSGRQFSNSRSEMNVSTLELGDSALYLCASSFGQAAYEQYFGPGTRLTVT.

V and J are TRBV28 and TRBJ2-7, with 7 bases lining up with TRBD2. The CDR3 has 13 amino acids. Germline V gene sequence: CDR1 MDHEN, CDR2 SYDVKM. The ends lost 6 bases at V and 3 bases at J; junction bases unmatched: 5. This CDR3 is CASSSGRFYEQYF. The CDR3 coding sequence is TGTGCCAGCAGCTCCGGGAGGTTCTACGAGCAGTACTTC.

CDR3 nucleotides: TGTGCCAGCAGCTTAGCGCCGGACACCCAGTACTTC. Residues: CASSLAPDTQYF. The J gene is TRBJ2-5, the V gene TRBV7-6; D remains ambiguous. This CDR3 comprises 12 residues. Trimming stripped 0 bases from V and 8 bases from J, with 7 bases between. Germline CDR1 and CDR2: SGHVS and FNYEAQ. Full variable domain (missing parts from reference TRBV7-6 and TRBJ2-5): GAGVSQSPRYKVTKRGQDVALRCDPISGHVSLYWYRQALGQGPEFLTYFNYEAQQDKSGLPNDRFSAERPEGSISTLTIQRTEQRDSAMYRCASSLAPDTQYFGPGTRLLVL.

This clone has only a few counts. The chain combines TRBV11-2 with TRBJ2-7; D uncertain. V lost 0 bases, J lost 2 bases, and 14 bases lay in between. Germline V gene sequence: CDR1 SGHAT, CDR2 FQNNGV. The length of the CDR3 is 16 residues. CDR3 sequence: CASSLDRTAQAYEQYF. CDR3 DNA: TGTGCCAGCAGCTTAGATCGAACAGCCCAAGCCTACGAGCAGTACTTC.

This chain links TRBV7-2 with TRBJ1-5; weak D call: TRBD1 (5 bases). V was pared by 1 base and J by 2 bases, with 9 bases between. This CDR3 region has 15 residues. CDR1 is SGHTA and CDR2 is FQGNSA in the germline V gene. CDR3 amino acids: CASSLEGSRNQPQHF. The CDR3, as DNA: TGTGCCAGCAGCTTAGAGGGGAGCCGCAATCAGCCCCAGCATTTT.

The chain couples TRBV5-4 to TRBJ2-6; a weak D match, TRBD2 (6 bases). There are 17 residues in the CDR3. Germline-derived CDR1 and CDR2 are SGHNT and YYREEE (reference sequence). Trimming removed 3 bases from V and 4 bases from J, with 17 bases in between. The CDR3: CASSSPTDRGGANVLTF. The CDR3 nucleotides read TGTGCCAGCAGCTCGCCCACGGATCGGGGGGGGGCCAACGTCCTGACTTTC.